The T cell receptor beta chain described here comes from a study of cytomegalovirus exposure and HLA in healthy donors. Whole-study findings and limits: Later on, an analysis tied about 17,000 TCR beta sequences to HLA alleles at 0.05 false discovery rate. The study recorded over 150 TCR beta chains that were cytomegalovirus-associated.

PCR was performed using 60 Vbeta and 13 Jbeta primers. Profiling relied on immunoSEQ multiplex PCR, and the TCRdb table lists in-frame clones only, not all of them. The table lists over 75,000 clones, about four fifths of them singletons. This clone was detected a few times. Its antigen is unidentified. The CDR3 length is 13 residues. The clonotype was recovered from a young woman in good health and CMV-seropositive. The chain carries TRBV21-1 and TRBJ2-5; the listed D gene, TRBD1, was not tested against the DNA. TRBV21-1 is shown as a pseudogene. The sequenced sample consisted of PBMCs. CDR3: CASSPDREETQYF. The CDR3 DNA reads TGTGCCAGCAGCCCGGACAGGGAAGAGACCCAGTACTTC.